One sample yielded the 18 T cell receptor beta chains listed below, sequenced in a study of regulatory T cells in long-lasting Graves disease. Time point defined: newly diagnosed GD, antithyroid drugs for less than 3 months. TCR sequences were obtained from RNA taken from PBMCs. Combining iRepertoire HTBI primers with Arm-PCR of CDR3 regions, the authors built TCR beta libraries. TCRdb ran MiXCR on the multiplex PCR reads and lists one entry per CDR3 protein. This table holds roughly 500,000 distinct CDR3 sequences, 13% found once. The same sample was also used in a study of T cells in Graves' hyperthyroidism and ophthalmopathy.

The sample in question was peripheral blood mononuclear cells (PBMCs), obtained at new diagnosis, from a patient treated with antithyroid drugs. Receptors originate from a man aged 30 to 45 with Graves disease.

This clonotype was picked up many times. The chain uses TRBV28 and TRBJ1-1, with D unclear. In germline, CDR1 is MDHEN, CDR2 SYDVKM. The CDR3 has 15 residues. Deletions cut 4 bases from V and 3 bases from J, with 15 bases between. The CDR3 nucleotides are TGTGCCAGCAGTTCTCCAATAGCCGGGGACACTGAAGCTTTCTTT. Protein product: CASSSPIAGDTEAFF.

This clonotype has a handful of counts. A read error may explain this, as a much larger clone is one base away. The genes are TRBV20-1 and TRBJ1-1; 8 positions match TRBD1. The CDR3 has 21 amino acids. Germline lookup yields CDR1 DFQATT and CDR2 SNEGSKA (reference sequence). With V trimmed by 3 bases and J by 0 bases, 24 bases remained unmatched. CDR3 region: CSASPPRPTGAAVFMNTEAFF. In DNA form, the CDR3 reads TGCAGTGCTAGCCCTCCCCGCCCGACAGGGGCTGCAGTGTTCATGAACACTGAAGCTTTCTTT.

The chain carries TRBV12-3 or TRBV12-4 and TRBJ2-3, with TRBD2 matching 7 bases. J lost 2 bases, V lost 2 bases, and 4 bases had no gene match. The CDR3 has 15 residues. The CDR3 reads CASSLREGYTDTQYF. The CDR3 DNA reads TGTGCCAGCAGTTTAAGGGAGGGGTACACAGATACGCAGTATTTT.

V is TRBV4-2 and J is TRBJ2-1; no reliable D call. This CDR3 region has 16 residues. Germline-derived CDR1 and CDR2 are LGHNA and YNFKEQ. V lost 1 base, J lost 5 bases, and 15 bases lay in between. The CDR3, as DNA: TGTGCCAGCAGCCAAGGGAACCCACTAAGGGACAATGAGCAGTTCTTC. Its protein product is CASSQGNPLRDNEQFF.

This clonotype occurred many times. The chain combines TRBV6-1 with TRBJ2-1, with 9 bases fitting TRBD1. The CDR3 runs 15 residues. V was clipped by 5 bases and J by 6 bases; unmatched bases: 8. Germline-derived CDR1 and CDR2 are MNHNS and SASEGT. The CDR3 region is CASSKRDRVFNEQFF. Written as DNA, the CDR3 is TGTGCCAGCAGTAAACGGGACAGGGTATTCAATGAGCAGTTCTTC.

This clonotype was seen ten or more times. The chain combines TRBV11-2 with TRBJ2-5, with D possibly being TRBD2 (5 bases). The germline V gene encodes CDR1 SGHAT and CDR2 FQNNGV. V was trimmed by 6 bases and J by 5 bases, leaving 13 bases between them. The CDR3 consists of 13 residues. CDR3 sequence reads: CASRSLARETQYF. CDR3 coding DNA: TGTGCCAGCAGAAGTTTAGCGCGGGAGACCCAGTACTTC.

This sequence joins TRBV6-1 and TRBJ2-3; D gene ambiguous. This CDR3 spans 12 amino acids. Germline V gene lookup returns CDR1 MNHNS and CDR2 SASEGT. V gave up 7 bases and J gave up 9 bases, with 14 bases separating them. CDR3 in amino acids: CASKLSVGTQYF. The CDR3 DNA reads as TGTGCCAGCAAATTATCGGTGGGGACGCAGTATTTT.

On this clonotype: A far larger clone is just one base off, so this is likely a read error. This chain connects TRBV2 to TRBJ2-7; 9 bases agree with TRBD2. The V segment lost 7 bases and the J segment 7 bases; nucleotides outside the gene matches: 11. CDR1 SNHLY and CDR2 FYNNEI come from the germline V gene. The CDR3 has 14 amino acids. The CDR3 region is CASIGAGGLGEQYF. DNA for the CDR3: TGTGCCAGCATTGGGGCGGGAGGGCTCGGTGAGCAGTACTTC.

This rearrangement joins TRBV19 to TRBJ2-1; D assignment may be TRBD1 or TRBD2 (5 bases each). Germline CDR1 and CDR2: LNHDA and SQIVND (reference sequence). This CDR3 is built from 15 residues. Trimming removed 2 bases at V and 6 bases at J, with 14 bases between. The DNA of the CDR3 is TGTGCCAGTAGTATAAGGGACGGACGCCGCAATGAGCAGTTCTTC. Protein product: CASSIRDGRRNEQFF. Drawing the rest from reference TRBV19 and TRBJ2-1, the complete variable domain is DGGITQSPKYLFRKEGQNVTLSCEQNLNHDAMYWYRQDPGQGLRLIYYSQIVNDFQKGDIAEGYSVSREKKESFPLTVTSAQKNPTAFYLCASSIRDGRRNEQFFGPGTRLTVL.

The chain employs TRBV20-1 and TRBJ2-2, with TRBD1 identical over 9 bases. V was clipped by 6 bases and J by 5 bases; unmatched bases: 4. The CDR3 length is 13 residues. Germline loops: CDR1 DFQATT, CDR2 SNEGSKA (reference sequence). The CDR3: CSAWTGETGELFF. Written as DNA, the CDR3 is TGCAGTGCATGGACAGGGGAGACCGGGGAGCTGTTTTTT.

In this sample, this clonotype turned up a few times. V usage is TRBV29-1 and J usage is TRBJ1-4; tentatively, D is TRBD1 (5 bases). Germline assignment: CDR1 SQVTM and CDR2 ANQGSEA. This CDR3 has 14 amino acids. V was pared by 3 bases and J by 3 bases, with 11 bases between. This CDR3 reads CSVDSGTSNEKLFF. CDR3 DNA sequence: TGCAGCGTTGATTCCGGGACTTCTAATGAAAAACTGTTTTTT.

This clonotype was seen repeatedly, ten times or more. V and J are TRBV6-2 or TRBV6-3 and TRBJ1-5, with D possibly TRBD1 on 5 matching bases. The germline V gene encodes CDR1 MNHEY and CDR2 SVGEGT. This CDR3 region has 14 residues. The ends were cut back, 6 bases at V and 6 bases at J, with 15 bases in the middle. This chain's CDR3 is CASRGTEESQPQHF. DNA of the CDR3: TGTGCCAGCAGAGGGACGGAAGAGTCTCAGCCCCAGCATTTT.

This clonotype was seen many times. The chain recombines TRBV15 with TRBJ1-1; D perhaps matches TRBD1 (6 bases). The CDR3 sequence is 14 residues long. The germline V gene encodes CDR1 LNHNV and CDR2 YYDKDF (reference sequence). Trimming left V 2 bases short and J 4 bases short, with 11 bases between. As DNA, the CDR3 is TGTGCCACCAGCAGAACCCGGGACACCACTGAAGCTTTCTTT. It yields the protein CATSRTRDTTEAFF.

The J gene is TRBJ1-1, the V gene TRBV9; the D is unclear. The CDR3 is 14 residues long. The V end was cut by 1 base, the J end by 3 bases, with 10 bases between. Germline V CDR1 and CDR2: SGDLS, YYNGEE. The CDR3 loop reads CASSVNSGDTEAFF. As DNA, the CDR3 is TGTGCCAGCAGCGTAAACAGCGGGGACACTGAAGCTTTCTTT.

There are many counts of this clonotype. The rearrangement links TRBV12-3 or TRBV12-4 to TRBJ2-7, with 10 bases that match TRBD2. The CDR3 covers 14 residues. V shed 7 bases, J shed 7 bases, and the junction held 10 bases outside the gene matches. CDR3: CASNPSGRVQEQYF. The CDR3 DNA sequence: TGTGCCAGCAACCCTAGCGGGAGAGTGCAGGAGCAGTACTTC.

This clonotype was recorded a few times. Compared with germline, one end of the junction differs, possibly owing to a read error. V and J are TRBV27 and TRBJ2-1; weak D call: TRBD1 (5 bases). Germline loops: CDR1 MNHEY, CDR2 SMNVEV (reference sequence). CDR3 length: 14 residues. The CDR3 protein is CASSLISPPDNRLF. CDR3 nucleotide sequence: TGTGCCAGCAGTTTGATTAGCCCCCCGGATAACAGGCTCTTC.

For the CDR3, the DNA is TGTGCCACCAGTGATTCTGTTAGCGGGGCCAATGAGCAGTTCTTC. Protein product: CATSDSVSGANEQFF. The genes are TRBV24-1 and TRBJ2-1; the match to TRBD2 covers 8 bases. The V gene end was trimmed by 2 bases and the J gene end by 6 bases; junction bases not matched to a gene: 5. The CDR3 is made up of 15 amino acids. Germline loops: CDR1 KGHDR, CDR2 SFDVKD.

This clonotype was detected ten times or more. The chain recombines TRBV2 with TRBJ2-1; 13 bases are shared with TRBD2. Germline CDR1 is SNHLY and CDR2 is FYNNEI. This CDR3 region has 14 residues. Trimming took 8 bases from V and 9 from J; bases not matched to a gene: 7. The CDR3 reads CASLGLAGRGEQFF. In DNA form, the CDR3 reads TGTGCCAGCCTGGGACTAGCGGGAAGGGGTGAGCAGTTCTTC.